Listed below are T cell receptor beta chains from one sample, sequenced in a study of T cells expressing NK-cell markers. TCRdb re-called the 5' RACE reads and catalogs CDR3 proteins one per entry, DNA excluded. This table lists 350,000 to 400,000 distinct CDR3 sequences. Sequencing was performed on blood T cells: a sorted CD56 or NKG2C T cell subset, CD4+ or CD8+ T cells, or bulk PBMC T cells (not recorded which). These receptors all come from a woman aged 45 to 65 in good health. Each CDR3 is given with its conserved first and last residue.

CDR3	J	length	V
CASSLGQGYQPQHF	TRBJ1-5	14	TRBV5-1
CASSESSGRALTQETQYF	TRBJ2-5	18	TRBV25-1
CASSRTPPSNQPQHF	TRBJ1-5	15	TRBV5-5
CASRRGRGPGNTIYF	TRBJ1-3	15	TRBV12-3/TRBV12-4
CASSFELAVLSSYNEQFF	TRBJ2-1	18	TRBV12-3/TRBV12-4
CASSSTASVGRAGGTDTQYF	TRBJ2-3	20	TRBV5-1
CASSQASGFNTEAFF	TRBJ1-1	15	TRBV5-1
CASSPRPPVLNEQFF	TRBJ2-1	15	TRBV11-3
CASSLGTIFPGSSYNEQFF	TRBJ2-1	19	TRBV5-5
CASSSLGPMNTGELFF	TRBJ2-2	16	TRBV5-1
CATSDLGLAGGANEQFF	TRBJ2-1	17	TRBV24-1
CSVAQLDTQYF	TRBJ2-3	11	TRBV29-1
CASRPRESSGELFF	TRBJ2-2	14	TRBV5-1
CASNYGQSYNSPLHF	TRBJ1-6	15	TRBV5-1
CATSPGQGTDTQYF	TRBJ2-3	14	TRBV24-1
CASSLENSNQPQHF	TRBJ1-5	14	TRBV11-2
CASSPTSKGELFF	TRBJ2-2	13	TRBV3-1
CASSQPKSGRISNEQFF	TRBJ2-1	17	TRBV14
CASSPRQGSMNTEAFF	TRBJ1-1	16	TRBV3-1
CASSSGGIADTQYF	TRBJ2-3	14	TRBV28
CASSPLIPGQGDGYTF	TRBJ1-2	16	TRBV18
CASSQVGRREETQYF	TRBJ2-5	15	TRBV3-1
CASVLGPPSNQPQHF	TRBJ1-5	15	TRBV12-3/TRBV12-4
CASSRYTGGKVNTEAFF	TRBJ1-1	17	TRBV5-1
CASSVGGNTIYF	TRBJ1-3	12	TRBV9
CASSLAAQVETEAFF	TRBJ1-1	15	TRBV12-3/TRBV12-4
CASSLGPAVRPQHF	TRBJ1-5	14	TRBV12-3/TRBV12-4
CASRVFTGELFF	TRBJ2-2	12	TRBV25-1
CASSPRLEGYEQYF	TRBJ2-7	14	TRBV13
CASSQSGEREGADTQYF	TRBJ2-3	17	TRBV4-2
CAWNKGTDTDTQYF	TRBJ2-3	14	TRBV30
CSALSGAYEQFF	TRBJ2-1	12	TRBV20-1
CSVDLGVDGYTF	TRBJ1-2	12	TRBV29-1
CASSDPGLADYNEQFF	TRBJ2-1	16	TRBV6-6
CASRTGWKSPLHF	TRBJ1-6	13	TRBV3-1
CASSPGYGLAKNIQYF	TRBJ2-4	16	TRBV5-6
CASRQLYGYTF	TRBJ1-2	11	TRBV28
CASSLVWDRDYGYTF	TRBJ1-2	15	TRBV7-9
CASSYSRRGKVSEQFF	TRBJ2-1	16	TRBV6-2/TRBV6-3
CASSHLTGGASGYTF	TRBJ1-2	15	TRBV14